These 29 T cell receptor beta chains share one sample of origin, sequenced in a study of cytomegalovirus exposure and HLA in healthy donors. The table came from immunoSEQ multiplex PCR; TCRdb's copy has only in-frame clones and leaves some out. The sample includes under 250,000 clones, roughly 87% of them seen just once. Sequencing was done on a sample of PBMCs. The receptors originated from a man aged 18 to 30 in good health and CMV-seropositive.

The CDR3 DNA follows: TGTGCCAGCAGGACGGTGGCGGCTGAAGCTTTCTTT. Protein sequence: CASRTVAAEAFF. The V call is TRBV25-1, the J call TRBJ1-1, with D unresolved. Germline-derived CDR1 and CDR2 are MGHDK and SYGVNS. V was cut by 6 bases and J by 6 bases, with 11 bases left in between. The CDR3 consists of 12 residues.

The chain carries TRBV4-1 and TRBJ2-3; 11 bases are shared with TRBD2. V lost 4 bases and J lost 2; bases outside the gene matches: 8. The CDR3 covers 17 residues. The V gene's germline CDR1 is MGHRA and CDR2 YSYEKL. The CDR3 region is CASSLSGTSGYTDTQYF. As DNA, the CDR3 is TGCGCCAGCAGCCTCTCCGGGACTAGCGGCTACACAGATACGCAGTATTTT.

The chain combines TRBV7-9 with TRBJ2-5; 7 bases are a match to TRBD1. CDR1 and CDR2 (germline): SEHNR, FQNEAQ (reference sequence). CDR3 length: 15 residues. The junction had 7 bases not matched to a gene; V was cut back by 1 base and J by 5 bases. CDR3 loop: CASSLGQGRGETQYF. The DNA of the CDR3 is TGTGCCAGCAGCTTAGGACAGGGCCGAGGGGAGACCCAGTACTTC.

This CDR3 is CASSPVDNEKLFF. CDR3 nucleotides: TGTGCCAGCTCACCGGTCGATAATGAAAAACTGTTTTTT. This chain links TRBV18 with TRBJ1-4; D gene ambiguous. Germline V CDR1 and CDR2: KGHSH, LQKENI. Trimming removed 3 bases at V and 4 bases at J, with 6 bases between. This CDR3 contains 13 residues.

The chain recombines TRBV18 with TRBJ2-1, with 7 bases fitting TRBD1. Germline trimming cut 6 bases from V and 2 bases from J; bases unmatched to any gene: 4. Germline V gene sequence: CDR1 KGHSH, CDR2 LQKENI. CDR3 length equals 14 residues. The CDR3 DNA reads as TGTGCCAGCTCCGGGACAGTAACCTACAATGAGCAGTTCTTC. Its protein product is CASSGTVTYNEQFF.

This sequence joins TRBV5-1 and TRBJ1-5; weak D call: TRBD1 (6 bases). V was clipped by 1 base and J by 3 bases, with 8 bases between them. The germline gives CDR1 SGHRS, CDR2 YFSETQ. This CDR3 contains 14 residues. CDR3 sequence (DNA): TGCGCCAGCAGCTTGCCAGGGGACAATCAGCCCCAGCATTTT. Its protein product is CASSLPGDNQPQHF.

The chain carries TRBV5-1 and TRBJ2-1; no firm D call. The CDR3 runs 13 residues. Trimming pared 0 bases from V and 10 bases from J, leaving 11 bases between. CDR1 and CDR2 (germline): SGHRS, YFSETQ. The DNA for the CDR3 is TGCGCCAGCAGCTTGGTCCCAGCTGGCGAGCAGTTCTTC. It codes for CASSLVPAGEQFF.

The chain combines TRBV15 with TRBJ2-5; perhaps D is TRBD1 or TRBD2 (5 bases each). This CDR3 contains 13 residues. V was shortened by 1 base and J by 5 bases, with 8 bases between the two germline ends. Per the germline V gene, CDR1 is LNHNV and CDR2 is YYDKDF (reference sequence). CDR3: CATSRGWGETQYF. For the CDR3, the DNA is TGTGCCACCAGCAGAGGTTGGGGGGAGACCCAGTACTTC.

This rearrangement joins TRBV7-9 to TRBJ2-2; D may be TRBD2 (5 bases). Germline lookup yields CDR1 SEHNR and CDR2 FQNEAQ (reference sequence). The CDR3 extends over 16 amino acids. V was pared by 5 bases and J by 5 bases, with 18 bases between. The DNA for the CDR3 is TGTGCCAGCAGCCTACGGTGGAATTCGGGGACCGGGGAGCTGTTTTTT. This sequence encodes CASSLRWNSGTGELFF.

The chain uses TRBV27 and TRBJ1-1, with 10 bases that match TRBD1. The CDR3 is made up of 13 amino acids. Germline V gene lookup returns CDR1 MNHEY and CDR2 SMNVEV (reference sequence). V gave up 8 bases and J gave up 6 bases; unmatched junction bases: 6. This CDR3 reads CASGGQGSAEAFF. CDR3 nucleotides: TGTGCCAGCGGGGGACAGGGGTCGGCTGAAGCTTTCTTT.

The chain combines TRBV10-3 with TRBJ1-3; D remains ambiguous. The CDR3 is 14 amino acids. V was cut by 1 base and J by 0 bases, with 4 bases left in between. Per germline, CDR1 ENHRY and CDR2 SYGVKD. The CDR3 coding sequence is TGTGCCATCAGTGAGTGGGACTCTGGAAACACCATATATTTT. Protein product: CAISEWDSGNTIYF.

The chain recombines TRBV27 with TRBJ2-1; no reliable D call. Trimming left V 0 bases short and J 0 bases short, with 6 bases between. Germline lookup yields CDR1 MNHEY and CDR2 SMNVEV (reference sequence). The CDR3 covers 15 residues. In DNA form, the CDR3 reads TGTGCCAGCAGTTTATCGCTGAGCTCCTACAATGAGCAGTTCTTC. It translates to CASSLSLSSYNEQFF.

The chain carries TRBV7-8 and TRBJ2-1; 8 bases map to TRBD2. The germline V gene has CDR1 SGHVS and CDR2 FQNEAQ. Trimming at V came to 4 bases and at J to 2 bases, leaving 7 bases not matched to a gene. CDR3 size: 16 residues. Here the CDR3 DNA reads TGTGCCAGCAGCTGGCAAGCGGGAGAAGCCTACAATGAGCAGTTCTTC. Protein: CASSWQAGEAYNEQFF.

The rearrangement links TRBV2 to TRBJ1-5, with 8 bases matching TRBD1. With 6 bases clipped from V and 0 bases from J, the junction kept 7 bases outside the gene matches. The CDR3 is 16 amino acids. CDR1 is SNHLY and CDR2 is FYNNEI in the germline V gene. The CDR3 DNA sequence: TGTGCCAGCAGGGCATTACAGGGGGATAGCAATCAGCCCCAGCATTTT. Protein sequence: CASRALQGDSNQPQHF.

This clone was found a few times. This chain connects TRBV30 to TRBJ2-5; 7 bases line up with TRBD2. Trimming took 4 bases from V and 0 from J; bases not matched to a gene: 2. The CDR3 has 13 residues. CDR1 is GTSNPN, CDR2 SVGIG, per germline (reference sequence). CDR3 DNA sequence: TGTGCCTGGACTAGCGGTTACCAAGAGACCCAGTACTTC. The encoded protein is CAWTSGYQETQYF.

The V gene is TRBV18, the J gene TRBJ2-7; tentatively, D is TRBD1 (6 bases). In germline, CDR1 is KGHSH, CDR2 LQKENI. Trimming removed 3 bases at V and 0 bases at J, with 15 bases between. The CDR3 loop spans 16 amino acids. The DNA for the CDR3 is TGTGCCAGCTCACCCATCCAGGACAGCGTCTCCTACGAGCAGTACTTC. Its protein product is CASSPIQDSVSYEQYF.

The chain recombines TRBV15 with TRBJ1-5; TRBD1 might be the D (5 bases). This CDR3 is built from 16 residues. Trimming removed 4 bases at V and 2 bases at J, with 15 bases between. Per germline, CDR1 LNHNV and CDR2 YYDKDF (reference sequence). CDR3 DNA: TGTGCCACCAGCACCCCCTGGGGGGGTGGCAATCAGCCCCAGCATTTT. Protein: CATSTPWGGGNQPQHF.

This clone was found once. The chain has TRBV25-1 and TRBJ1-2, with D uncertain. The germline V and J ends were trimmed by 3 bases and 3 bases, with 17 bases remaining between them. The CDR3 length is 16 residues. From germline, CDR1 is MGHDK and CDR2 SYGVNS. This CDR3 is CASSDPREAPDYGYTF. The CDR3 DNA sequence: TGTGCCAGCAGTGATCCCCGGGAGGCCCCGGACTATGGCTACACCTTC.

The CDR3 DNA reads as TGTGCCAGCAGCTCCTGGACAGGGGATTCCAATCAGCCCCAGCATTTT. Translating it yields CASSSWTGDSNQPQHF. This chain connects TRBV7-9 to TRBJ1-5; 9 bases fit TRBD1. The CDR3 contains 16 residues. Germline CDR1 and CDR2: SEHNR and FQNEAQ (reference sequence). Trimming took 4 bases from V and 3 from J; bases not matched to a gene: 7.

J is TRBJ2-5 and V is TRBV19; no clear D gene. With 4 bases removed from V and 8 bases from J, the gap between germline ends came to 14 bases. Germline CDR1 is LNHDA and CDR2 is SQIVND (reference sequence). The CDR3 length is 13 residues. The CDR3 region is CASSSPQIRTQYF. DNA of the CDR3: TGTGCCAGTAGTAGTCCACAAATTCGAACCCAGTACTTC.

This sequence joins TRBV4-2 and TRBJ2-3; D may be TRBD2 (6 bases). V lost 4 bases and J lost 0, with 17 bases in between. Germline V gene sequence: CDR1 LGHNA, CDR2 YNFKEQ. This CDR3 contains 17 residues. The CDR3 bases are TGTGCCAGCAGCCTTCAATCAGTACGGGGGAGCACAGATACGCAGTATTTT. It specifies CASSLQSVRGSTDTQYF.

This sequence joins TRBV30 and TRBJ1-5; D gene ambiguous. V dropped 0 bases and J dropped 2 bases, with 8 bases sitting between them. The CDR3 totals 14 residues. Germline loops: CDR1 GTSNPN, CDR2 SVGIG (reference sequence). The CDR3 region is CAWSVLHGNQPQHF. Written as DNA, the CDR3 is TGTGCCTGGAGTGTACTGCACGGCAATCAGCCCCAGCATTTT.

This chain links TRBV5-4 with TRBJ2-7; D gene unclear. Germline loops: CDR1 SGHNT, CDR2 YYREEE (reference sequence). The CDR3 sequence is 11 residues long. With 3 bases removed from V and 6 bases from J, the gap between germline ends came to 7 bases. DNA for the CDR3: TGTGCCAGCAGCTCCTACTCCGAGCAGTACTTC. Its translation is CASSSYSEQYF.

This clone has only one observation. The chain joins TRBV20-1 to TRBJ2-7; D is uncertain. The CDR3 totals 10 residues. Germline values: CDR1 DFQATT, CDR2 SNEGSKA (reference sequence). Trimming took off 6 bases at V and 4 bases at J, with 7 bases between the two ends. This chain's CDR3 is CSAKRYEQYF. The CDR3 DNA follows: TGCAGTGCGAAGAGGTACGAGCAGTACTTC.

The chain couples TRBV25-1 to TRBJ2-1; maybe TRBD2 (8 bases). V was shortened by 7 bases and J by 5 bases, with 18 bases between the two germline ends. Germline CDR1 reads MGHDK; CDR2 reads SYGVNS. The CDR3 runs 15 residues. CDR3: CASTDIGRGHNEQFF. The DNA of the CDR3 is TGTGCCAGCACTGATATCGGGAGGGGGCACAATGAGCAGTTCTTC.

The CDR3 here is CASSGGGFGYTF. The CDR3 DNA reads TGTGCCAGCAGTGGGGGTGGGTTTGGCTACACCTTC. This chain connects TRBV6-1 to TRBJ1-2; D unclear. The CDR3 has 12 amino acids. The V end lost 4 bases, the J end lost 7 bases, and 10 bases lay between the germline ends. Per germline, CDR1 MNHNS and CDR2 SASEGT.

This chain connects TRBV28 to TRBJ2-7, with 10 bases identical to TRBD1. Germline V lookup: CDR1 MDHEN, CDR2 SYDVKM. Trimming at V came to 2 bases and at J to 2 bases, leaving 12 bases not matched to a gene. The CDR3 loop spans 18 amino acids. CDR3 amino acids: CASSLRANDRGPPYEQYF. The CDR3 nucleotides are TGTGCCAGCAGTTTAAGGGCTAATGACAGGGGGCCCCCCTACGAGCAGTACTTC.

The V call is TRBV30, the J call TRBJ2-2, with TRBD1 matching 9 bases. Trimming took 0 bases from V and 8 from J; bases not matched to a gene: 4. Germline loops: CDR1 GTSNPN, CDR2 SVGIG (reference sequence). This CDR3 contains 14 residues. Here the CDR3 DNA reads TGTGCCTGGAGTGTAGGGACAGGGAGGGGGGAGCTGTTTTTT. Encoded protein: CAWSVGTGRGELFF.

J is TRBJ2-7 and V is TRBV7-2; D remains unclear. Trimming removed 1 base at V and 6 bases at J, with 16 bases between. This CDR3 comprises 15 residues. The V gene's germline CDR1 is SGHTA and CDR2 FQGNSA. As DNA, the CDR3 is TGTGCCAGCAGCTTAGTAACGGGTGGAAGAAGCGAGCAGTACTTC. This sequence encodes CASSLVTGGRSEQYF.